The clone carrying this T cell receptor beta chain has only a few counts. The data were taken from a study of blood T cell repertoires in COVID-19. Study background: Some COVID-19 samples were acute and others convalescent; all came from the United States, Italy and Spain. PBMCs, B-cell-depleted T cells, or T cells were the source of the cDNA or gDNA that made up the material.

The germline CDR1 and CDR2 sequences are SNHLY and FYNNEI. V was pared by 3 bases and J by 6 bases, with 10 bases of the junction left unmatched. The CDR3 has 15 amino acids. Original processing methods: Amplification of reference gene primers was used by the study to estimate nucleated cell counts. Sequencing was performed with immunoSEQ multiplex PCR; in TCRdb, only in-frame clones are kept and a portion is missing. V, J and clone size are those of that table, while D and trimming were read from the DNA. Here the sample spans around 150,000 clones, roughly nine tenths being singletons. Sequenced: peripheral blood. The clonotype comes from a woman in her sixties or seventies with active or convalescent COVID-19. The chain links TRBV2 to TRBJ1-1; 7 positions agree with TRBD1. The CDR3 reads CASSEGLQGESEAFF. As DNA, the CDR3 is TGTGCCAGCAGTGAGGGGTTGCAGGGGGAGTCTGAAGCTTTCTTT.